This T cell receptor beta chain was identified in a study of siplizumab effects on memory and regulatory T cells. Study conclusions and caveats: Tracing alloreactive clones into unstimulated subsets worked for only a minor fraction of them. Greater diversity than memory cells seemed evident in naive T cells, which also appeared to be major alloresponse contributors. Proliferating siplizumab-culture Treg suppressive function went unconfirmed.

Notes on this clone: The antigen is not known.

TCR templates numbering some 10^5 were assayed per sample. Using immunoSEQ multiplex PCR, the repertoire was profiled, and TCRdb retains in-frame clones only, with some absent. The table has some 96,000 clones, 85% to 95% seen once. V was clipped by 3 bases and J by 9 bases, with 21 bases between them. CDR1 is ENHRY and CDR2 is SYGVKD in the germline V gene. This CDR3 has 15 amino acids. This receptor was taken from a human donor in good health. The gene calls are TRBV10-3 and TRBJ2-7, with TRBD1 as a possible D gene (6 bases). The sequenced material came from non-Treg CD4+ T cells sorted from blood. The CDR3 DNA sequence: TGTGCCATCAGTGAAGGACAGATCAGCTTCGACGCGCAGTACTTC. It codes for CAISEGQISFDAQYF.